This TCR beta chain appears in the sequencing data of a study of beta chain features in type 1 diabetes. Findings of the study overall: TCRB CDR3s from Type 1 diabetes patients were moderately but significantly shorter in all four CD4+ subsets.

On this clone itself: Its antigen is undetermined.

cDNA synthesis used the whole RNA isolate, giving expressed TCRB sequences. Generated by immunoSEQ multiplex PCR, the TCRdb table keeps only in-frame clones and is missing some. Of around 46,000 clones listed, approximately 40% are singletons. V shed 1 base and J shed 8 bases, with 5 bases lying between them. CDR1 is SQVTM and CDR2 is ANQGSEA in the germline V gene. The CDR3 length is 10 residues. This chain uses TRBV29-1 with TRBJ1-2; D not resolved. Sequenced input: stem cell memory CD4+ T cells from blood. The TCR was taken from a man aged 30-40 years with type 1 diabetes. CDR3 in amino acids: CSVEAGGYTF. In DNA, the CDR3 is TGCAGCGTTGAAGCGGGGGGCTACACCTTC.